This record looks at one T cell receptor beta chain sequence and its context. The length of the CDR3 is 16 residues. With 4 bases clipped from V and 4 bases from J, the junction kept 11 bases outside the gene matches. Per the germline V gene, CDR1 is SGHKS and CDR2 is YYEKEE (reference sequence). The data derive from a study of blood T cell repertoires in COVID-19. Study-level information: Whether acute or convalescent, the COVID-19 samples came from the United States, Italy and Spain. PBMCs, B-cell-depleted T cells, or T cells provided the cDNA or gDNA that made up the material.

Methods used by the authors: Reference gene primer amplification gave nucleated cell count estimates. Sequenced by immunoSEQ multiplex PCR; TCRdb stores in-frame clones only, minus some. V and J calls and clone size are given by that table; D and trimming were obtained from the DNA. The sample gives around 64,000 clones, about nine tenths of which show up once; around 1.5% is in the top ten. J is TRBJ2-3 and V is TRBV5-5, with TRBD2 matching over 8 bases. The sample consisted of peripheral blood. The sequence was obtained from a human donor in a cohort sampled during active COVID-19. The CDR3, as DNA: TGTGCCAGCAGCGCCGGACTAGCAAGAGACCCAGATACGCAGTATTTT. Its protein is CASSAGLARDPDTQYF.